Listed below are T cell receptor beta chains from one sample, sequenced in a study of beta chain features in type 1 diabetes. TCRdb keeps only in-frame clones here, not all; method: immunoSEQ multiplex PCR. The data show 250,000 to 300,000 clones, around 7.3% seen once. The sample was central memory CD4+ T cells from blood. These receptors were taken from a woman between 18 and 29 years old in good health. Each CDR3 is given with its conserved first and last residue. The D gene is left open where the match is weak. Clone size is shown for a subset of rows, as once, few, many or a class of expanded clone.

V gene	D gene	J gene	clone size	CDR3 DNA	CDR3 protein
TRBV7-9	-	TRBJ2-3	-	TGTGCCAGCAGCTTACAAATGGGTCGGACAGATACGCAGTATTTT	CASSLQMGRTDTQYF
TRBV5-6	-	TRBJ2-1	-	TGTGCCAGCTACCTCTTGAGGGACTTTTCCTACAATGAGCAGTTCTTC	CASYLLRDFSYNEQFF
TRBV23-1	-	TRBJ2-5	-	TGCGCCAGCAGTCGCCCTGGGGGACACCACCAAGAGACCCAGTACTTC	CASSRPGGHHQETQYF
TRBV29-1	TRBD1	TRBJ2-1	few	TGCAGCGTCCCCCAGGGGGCCATCAATGAGCAGTTCTTC	CSVPQGAINEQFF
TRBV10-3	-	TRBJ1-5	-	TGTGCCATCAGCGTAGGACAGAATAGCAATCAGCCCCAGCATTTT	CAISVGQNSNQPQHF
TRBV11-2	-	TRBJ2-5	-	TGTGCCAGCACTATTCCGGGTCGGCCTAAGACCCAGTACTTC	CASTIPGRPKTQYF
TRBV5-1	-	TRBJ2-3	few	TGCGCCAGCAATCTAGGCACAGATACGCAGTATTTT	CASNLGTDTQYF
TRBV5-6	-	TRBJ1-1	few	TGTGCCAGCAGCTTGCGGGGAGGCATGAACACTGAAGCTTTCTTT	CASSLRGGMNTEAFF
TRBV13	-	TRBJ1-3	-	TGTGCCAGCAGCTTAAGGGCCGGAGGCTCTGGAAACACCATATATTTT	CASSLRAGGSGNTIYF
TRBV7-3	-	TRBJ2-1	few	TGTGCCAGCAGCTTAAACCTCAATGAGCAGTTCTTC	CASSLNLNEQFF
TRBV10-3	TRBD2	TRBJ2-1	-	TGTGCCATCAGTGAGTCGATTGCGGGGGATGCGGATGAGCAGTTCTTC	CAISESIAGDADEQFF
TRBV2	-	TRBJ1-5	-	TGTGCCAGCAGTCACCCAGGGAGAAGTATAAATCAGCCCCAGCATTTT	CASSHPGRSINQPQHF
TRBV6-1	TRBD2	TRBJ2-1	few	TGTGCCAGCAGACAAGGACTAGCGGGAAACAATGAGCAGTTCTTC	CASRQGLAGNNEQFF
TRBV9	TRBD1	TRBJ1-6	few	TGTGCCAGCAGCGTAAAGGGAGGGGGCAATTCACCCCTCCACTTT	CASSVKGGGNSPLHF
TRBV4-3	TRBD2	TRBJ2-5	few	TGCGCCAGCAGCCTAATGGGTAGCGGGGAAGAGACCCAGTACTTC	CASSLMGSGEETQYF
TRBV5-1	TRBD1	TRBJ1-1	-	TGCGCTACCGGGACAGGGGTTGCGAACACTGAAGCTTTCTTT	CATGTGVANTEAFF
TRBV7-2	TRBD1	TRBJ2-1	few	TGTGCCAGCAGCTTTGACAGGGTATCCCATGAGCAGTTCTTC	CASSFDRVSHEQFF
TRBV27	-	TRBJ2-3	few	TGTGCCAGCAGTTTCAGAACCTACACAGATACGCAGTATTTT	CASSFRTYTDTQYF
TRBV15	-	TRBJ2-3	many	TGTGCCACCAGCAGAGCAGGTCGTGATACGCAGTATTTT	CATSRAGRDTQYF
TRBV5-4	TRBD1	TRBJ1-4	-	TGTGCCAGCAGTTGGGACAGGCATTCAACTAATGAAAAACTGTTTTTT	CASSWDRHSTNEKLFF
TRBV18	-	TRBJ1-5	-	TGTGCCAGCTCACCAGGGAATCAGCCCCAGCATTTT	CASSPGNQPQHF
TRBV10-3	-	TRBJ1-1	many	TGTGCCATCAGTGAACCAGGGGTTGAAGCTTTCTTT	CAISEPGVEAFF
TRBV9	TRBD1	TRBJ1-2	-	TGTGCCAGCAGCAGTGACAGGGGGCGAGGCTATGGCTACACCTTC	CASSSDRGRGYGYTF
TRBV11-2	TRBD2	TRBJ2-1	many	TGTGCCAGCAGCTTAATAGCGGGAGCATACAATGAGCAGTTCTTC	CASSLIAGAYNEQFF
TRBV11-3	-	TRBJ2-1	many	TGTGCCAGCAGGTTTGGAGAAAGCGCCTACAATGAGCAGTTCTTC	CASRFGESAYNEQFF
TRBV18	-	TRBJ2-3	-	TGTGCCAGCTCACCACAGCATGCGACAGATACGCAGTATTTT	CASSPQHATDTQYF
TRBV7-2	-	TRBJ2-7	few	TGTGCCAGCAGCCGCGATCCGGGTTCCTACGAGCAGTACTTC	CASSRDPGSYEQYF
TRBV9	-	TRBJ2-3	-	TGTGCCAGCAGCGTAGGGCGGCGGGCCCCTACCACAGATACGCAGTATTTT	CASSVGRRAPTTDTQYF
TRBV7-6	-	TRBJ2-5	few	TGTGCCAGCAGCCGCCAGACGGGAGAGACCCAGTACTTC	CASSRQTGETQYF
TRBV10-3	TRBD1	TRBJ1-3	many	TGTGCCATCACCCCAGACAGGGAAAACACCATATATTTT	CAITPDRENTIYF
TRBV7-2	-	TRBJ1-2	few	TGTGCCAGCAGCTTACAGCCCTGGGAGGGCTACACCTTC	CASSLQPWEGYTF
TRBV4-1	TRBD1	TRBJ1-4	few	TGCGCCAGCAGCCAAGGGAGGGGGCTGGGGAAGTGGACTAATGAAAAACTGTTTTTT	CASSQGRGLGKWTNEKLFF
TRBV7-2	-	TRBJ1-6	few	TGTGCCAGCAGCTCCCGCCTGGGGGATTCACCCCTCCACTTT	CASSSRLGDSPLHF
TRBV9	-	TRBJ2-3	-	TGTGCCAGCAGCGTAGCTACAGGAGAAGTTAAAATTAGCACAGATACGCAGTATTTT	CASSVATGEVKISTDTQYF
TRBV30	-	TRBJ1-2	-	TGTGCCTGGAGTGTAGCCGTAACCTGGCGAGGAGGCTACACCTTC	CAWSVAVTWRGGYTF
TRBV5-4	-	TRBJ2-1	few	TGTGCCAGCAGCCAAGAGCTACAGGTATACAATGAGCAGTTCTTC	CASSQELQVYNEQFF
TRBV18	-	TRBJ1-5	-	TGTGCCAGCACCCAGTCGGAAGGTCGGCCCCAGCATTTT	CASTQSEGRPQHF
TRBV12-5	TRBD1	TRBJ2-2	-	TGTGCTAGTGGCACCGGGACAGACACCGGGGAGCTGTTTTTT	CASGTGTDTGELFF
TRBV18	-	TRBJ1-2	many	TGTGCCAGCTCACCACCGGTAGTTAACTATGGCTACACCTTC	CASSPPVVNYGYTF
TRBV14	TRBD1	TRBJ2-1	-	TGTGCCACTACGGACAGGGGGCGTCTCAATGAGCAGTTCTTC	CATTDRGRLNEQFF
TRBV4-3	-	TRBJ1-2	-	TGCGCCAGCAGCCCGCTCAGGGCCGAGGACTATGGCTACACCTTC	CASSPLRAEDYGYTF
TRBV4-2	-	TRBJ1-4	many	TGTGCCAGCAGCCAAGATTTCCCCGACGGGGATGAAAAACTGTTTTTT	CASSQDFPDGDEKLFF
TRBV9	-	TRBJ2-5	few	TGTGCCAGCAGCGCAGCTCAAGAGACCCAGTACTTC	CASSAAQETQYF
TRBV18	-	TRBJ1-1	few	TGTGCCAGCTCACCACTAACAGTGGACACTGAAGCTTTCTTT	CASSPLTVDTEAFF
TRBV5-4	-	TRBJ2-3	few	TGTGCCAGCAGTATAGGACCGTTAGATACGCAGTATTTT	CASSIGPLDTQYF
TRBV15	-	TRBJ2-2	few	TGTGCCACCAGCCAAACAGGGTTCAGGGCTAGGGAGCTGTTTTTT	CATSQTGFRARELFF
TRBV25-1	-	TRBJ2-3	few	TGTGCCAGCAGTGCCTCTGCCCACAGGGTTCGGGCAGATACGCAGTATTTT	CASSASAHRVRADTQYF
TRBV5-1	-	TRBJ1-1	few	TGCGCCAGCAGCCCTGGGGAGGGGCGAGTCACTGAAGCTTTCTTT	CASSPGEGRVTEAFF
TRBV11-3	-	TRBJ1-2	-	TGTGCCAGCACCTCTTCGGACAGCTCTAACTATGGCTACACCTTC	CASTSSDSSNYGYTF
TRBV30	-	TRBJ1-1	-	TGTGCCTGGAGTCAGGGGCTGAGCACTGAAGCTTTCTTT	CAWSQGLSTEAFF
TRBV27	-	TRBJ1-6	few	TGTGCCAGCAGTTTCCAATATTCACCCCTCCACTTT	CASSFQYSPLHF